This T cell receptor beta chain appears in the sequencing data of a study of T-cell reconstitution after alpha-beta-depleted transplantation in children. Unique molecular identifiers were incorporated when the TCRbeta library was constructed. TCRdb processed the PCR reads anew with MiXCR; each CDR3 protein has one entry. The profile shows about 540,000 distinct CDR3 sequences, approximately 16% of them singletons. CDR3 size: 12 residues. V was shortened by 6 bases and J by 3 bases, with 8 bases between the two germline ends. Germline CDR1 is ENHRY and CDR2 is SYGVKD. This TCR was sampled from a human donor who donated a stem cell graft to a child with acute lymphoblastic leukemia. The sequences come from PBMCs from the stem cell graft donor, collected from the stem cell graft. The chain is built from TRBV10-3 and TRBJ1-1; D perhaps matches TRBD1 (6 bases). Here the CDR3 DNA reads TGTGCCATCAGGACAGGTGACACTGAAGCTTTCTTT. Protein sequence: CAIRTGDTEAFF.